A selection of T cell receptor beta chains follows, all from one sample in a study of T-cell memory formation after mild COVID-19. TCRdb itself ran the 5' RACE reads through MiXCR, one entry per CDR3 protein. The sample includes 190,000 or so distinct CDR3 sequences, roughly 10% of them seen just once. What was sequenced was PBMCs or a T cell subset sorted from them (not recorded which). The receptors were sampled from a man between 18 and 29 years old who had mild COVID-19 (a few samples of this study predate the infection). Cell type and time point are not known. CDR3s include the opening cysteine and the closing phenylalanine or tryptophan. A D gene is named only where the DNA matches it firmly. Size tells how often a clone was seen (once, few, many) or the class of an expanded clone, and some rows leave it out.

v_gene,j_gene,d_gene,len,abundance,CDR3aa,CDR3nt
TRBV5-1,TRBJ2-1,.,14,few,CASSVDSSYNEQFF,TGCGCCAGCAGCGTGGACAGCTCCTACAATGAGCAGTTCTTC
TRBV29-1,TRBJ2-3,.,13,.,CSAATVLTDTQYF,TGCAGCGCAGCCACGGTGCTCACAGATACGCAGTATTTT
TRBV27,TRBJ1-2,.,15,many,CASSLSDRLGKGYTF,TGTGCCAGCAGTTTATCAGACAGGCTCGGGAAGGGCTACACCTTC
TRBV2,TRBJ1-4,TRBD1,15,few,CASRGQGSESEKLFF,TGTGCCAGCAGAGGACAGGGGAGTGAGTCTGAAAAACTGTTTTTT
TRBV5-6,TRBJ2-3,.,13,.,CASSFSRGDTQYF,TGTGCCAGCAGCTTCTCTCGTGGAGATACGCAGTATTTT
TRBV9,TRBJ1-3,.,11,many,CASGLRNTIYF,TGTGCCAGCGGGTTGCGAAACACCATATATTTT
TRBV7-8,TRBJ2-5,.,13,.,CASSRSVAETQYF,TGTGCCAGCAGCCGCTCGGTAGCAGAGACCCAGTACTTC
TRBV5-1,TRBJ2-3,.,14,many,CASSWGRGTDTQYF,TGCGCCAGCAGCTGGGGTCGGGGCACAGATACGCAGTATTTT
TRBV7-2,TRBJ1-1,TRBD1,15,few,CASSLRQGGNTEAFF,TGTGCCAGCAGCCTGAGACAGGGGGGGAACACTGAAGCTTTCTTT
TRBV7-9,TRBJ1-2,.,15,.,CASSLGAVASDGYTF,TGTGCCAGCAGCTTAGGGGCCGTCGCGTCCGATGGCTACACCTTC
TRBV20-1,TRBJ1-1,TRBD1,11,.,CSASGVAQGLF,TGCAGTGCTAGTGGGGTAGCACAGGGGCTATTT
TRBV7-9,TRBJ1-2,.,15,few,CASSSRGGPLYGYTF,TGTGCCAGCAGCTCCCGTGGGGGCCCTCTCTATGGCTACACCTTC
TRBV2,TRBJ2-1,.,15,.,CASIPGVSPLNEQFF,TGTGCCAGCATCCCAGGGGTATCCCCCCTGAATGAGCAGTTCTTC
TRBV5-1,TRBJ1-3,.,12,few,CASSLGRNTIYF,TGCGCCAGCAGTCTGGGGCGAAACACCATATATTTT
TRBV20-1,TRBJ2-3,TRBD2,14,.,CSAISGGPVDTQYF,TGCAGTGCTATAAGCGGGGGGCCGGTAGATACGCAGTATTTT
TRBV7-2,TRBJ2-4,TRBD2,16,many,CASSTSGGLAKNIQYF,TGTGCCAGCAGCACTAGCGGGGGCCTAGCCAAAAACATTCAGTACTTC
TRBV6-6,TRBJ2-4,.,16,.,CASSYSGALAKNIQYF,TGTGCCAGCAGTTACTCGGGAGCCTTAGCCAAAAACATTCAGTACTTC
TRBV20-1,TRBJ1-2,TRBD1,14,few,CSAREGQANYGYTF,TGCAGTGCTAGAGAAGGACAGGCAAACTATGGCTACACCTTC
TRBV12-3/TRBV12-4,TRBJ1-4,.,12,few,CASRDGSGKLFF,TGTGCCAGCAGGGACGGCTCCGGAAAACTGTTTTTT
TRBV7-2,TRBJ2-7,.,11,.,CASSSFHEQYF,TGTGCCAGCAGCTCCTTCCACGAGCAGTACTTC
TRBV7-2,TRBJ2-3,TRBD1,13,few,CASKTGGGDTQYF,TGTGCCAGCAAAACAGGGGGTGGTGATACGCAGTATTTT
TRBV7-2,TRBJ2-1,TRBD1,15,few,CASSPGQGLINEQFF,TGTGCCAGCAGCCCGGGACAGGGTTTGATCAATGAGCAGTTCTTC
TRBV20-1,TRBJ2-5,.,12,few,CSLDRAGETQYF,TGCAGTTTAGACCGGGCGGGGGAGACCCAGTACTTC
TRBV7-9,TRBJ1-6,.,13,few,CASSLALNSPLHF,TGTGCCAGCAGCCTAGCACTGAATTCACCCCTCCACTTT
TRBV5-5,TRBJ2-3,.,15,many,CASSLNRRGEDTQYF,TGTGCCAGCAGCCTTAACAGGAGGGGGGAAGATACGCAGTATTTT
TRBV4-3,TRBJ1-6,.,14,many,CASSQDGGNSPLHF,TGCGCCAGCAGCCAAGATGGGGGGAATTCACCCCTCCACTTT
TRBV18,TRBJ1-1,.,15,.,CASSPNSGSEPEAFF,TGTGCCAGCTCACCAAATTCTGGCAGCGAACCTGAAGCTTTCTTT
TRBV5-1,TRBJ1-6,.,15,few,CASSLESGDNSPLHF,TGCGCCAGCAGCTTGGAGTCGGGGGATAATTCACCCCTCCACTTT
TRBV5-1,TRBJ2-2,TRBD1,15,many,CASSPGTGWTGELFF,TGCGCCAGCAGCCCAGGGACAGGGTGGACCGGGGAGCTGTTTTTT
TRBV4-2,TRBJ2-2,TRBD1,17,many,CASSQDGGQGDTGELFF,TGTGCCAGCAGCCAAGATGGGGGACAGGGAGACACCGGGGAGCTGTTTTTT
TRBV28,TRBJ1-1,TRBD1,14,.,CASRQRQGVGKAFF,TGTGCCAGCAGACAACGACAGGGGGTCGGGAAAGCTTTCTTT
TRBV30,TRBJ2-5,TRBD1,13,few,CAWRTTGPGTQYF,TGTGCCTGGAGAACGACAGGGCCAGGGACCCAGTACTTC
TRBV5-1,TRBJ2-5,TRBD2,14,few,CASSLTSGKETQYF,TGCGCCAGCAGTTTGACTAGCGGAAAAGAGACCCAGTACTTC
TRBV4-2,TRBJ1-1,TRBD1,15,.,CASSQAQGGGTEAFF,TGTGCCAGCAGCCAAGCACAGGGGGGGGGCACTGAAGCTTTCTTT
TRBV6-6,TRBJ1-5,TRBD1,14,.,CASSFTGGNQPQHF,TGTGCCAGCAGTTTTACAGGGGGCAATCAGCCCCAGCATTTT
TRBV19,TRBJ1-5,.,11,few,CASSEYSSQHF,TGTGCCAGTAGCGAATATTCGTCCCAGCATTTT
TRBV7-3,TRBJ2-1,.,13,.,CASSFRRENEQFF,TGTGCCAGCAGCTTTCGCAGGGAGAATGAGCAGTTCTTC
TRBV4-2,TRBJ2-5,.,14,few,CASSREDLQETQYF,TGTGCCAGCAGCCGTGAGGACCTCCAAGAGACCCAGTACTTC
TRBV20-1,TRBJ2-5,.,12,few,CSALLGRETQYF,TGCAGTGCTCTACTCGGCCGAGAGACCCAGTACTTC
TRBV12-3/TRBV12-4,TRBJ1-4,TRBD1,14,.,CASMDRGTNEKLFF,TGTGCCAGCATGGACAGGGGGACTAATGAAAAACTGTTTTTT
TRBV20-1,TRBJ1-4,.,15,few,CSASPGISTNEKLFF,TGCAGTGCTAGTCCAGGGATATCAACTAATGAAAAACTGTTTTTT
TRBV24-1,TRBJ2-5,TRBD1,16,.,CATSGTGVAYQETQYF,TGTGCCACCAGTGGGACAGGCGTGGCGTACCAAGAGACCCAGTACTTC
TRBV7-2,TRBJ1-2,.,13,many,CASSLGGAYGYTF,TGTGCCAGCAGCCTGGGGGGGGCCTATGGCTACACCTTC
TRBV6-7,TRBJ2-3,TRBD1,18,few,CASSYSIFGQGLTDTQYF,TGTGCCAGCAGTTACTCGATCTTCGGACAGGGGCTCACAGATACGCAGTATTTT
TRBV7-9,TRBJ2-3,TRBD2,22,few,CASSAYSGTRLAGGLRADTQYF,TGTGCCAGCAGCGCCTACAGTGGGACTCGACTAGCGGGGGGGCTACGTGCAGATACGCAGTATTTT
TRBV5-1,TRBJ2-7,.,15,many,CASSYGRGERDEQYF,TGCGCCAGCAGCTATGGACGGGGTGAGAGAGACGAGCAGTACTTC
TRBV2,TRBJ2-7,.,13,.,CASGAGPSYEQYF,TGTGCCAGTGGGGCGGGCCCCTCCTACGAGCAGTACTTC
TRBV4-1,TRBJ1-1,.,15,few,CASSPGARGRTEAFF,TGCGCCAGCAGCCCTGGGGCCCGAGGGAGGACTGAAGCTTTCTTT
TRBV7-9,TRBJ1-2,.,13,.,CASSLGVGYGYTF,TGTGCCAGCAGCTTAGGAGTAGGCTATGGCTACACCTTC
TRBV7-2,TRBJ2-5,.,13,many,CASSLVDQRLQYF,TGTGCCAGCAGCTTAGTAGACCAGCGTCTACAGTACTTC
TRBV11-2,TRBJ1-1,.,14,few,CASSLRGGRAEAFF,TGTGCCAGCAGCTTACGGGGGGGCAGAGCTGAAGCTTTCTTT
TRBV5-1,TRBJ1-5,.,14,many,CASSIAGDNQPQHF,TGCGCCAGCAGCATTGCAGGAGACAATCAGCCCCAGCATTTT
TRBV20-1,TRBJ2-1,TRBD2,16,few,CSARDEAGHSYNEQFF,TGCAGTGCTAGAGATGAAGCGGGGCACTCTTACAATGAGCAGTTCTTC
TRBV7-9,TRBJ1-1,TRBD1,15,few,CASSARGQLNTEAFF,TGTGCCAGCAGCGCAAGGGGACAGTTGAACACTGAAGCTTTCTTT
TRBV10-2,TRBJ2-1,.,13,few,CASSDLNHNEQFF,TGCGCCAGCAGTGACCTTAATCACAATGAGCAGTTCTTC
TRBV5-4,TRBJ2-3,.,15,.,CASSPGTGDTPTQYF,TGTGCCAGCAGTCCCGGGACGGGGGACACACCTACGCAGTATTTT
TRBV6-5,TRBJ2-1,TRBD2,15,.,CASSYAGGGPGEQFF,TGTGCCAGCAGTTACGCCGGGGGGGGGCCTGGTGAGCAGTTCTTC
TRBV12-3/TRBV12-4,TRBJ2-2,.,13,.,CASTELFTGELFF,TGTGCCAGCACCGAATTGTTCACCGGGGAGCTGTTTTTT
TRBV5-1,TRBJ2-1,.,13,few,CASRPSFYNEQFF,TGCGCCAGCAGACCCAGCTTCTACAATGAGCAGTTCTTC
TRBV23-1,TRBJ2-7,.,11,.,CASKQIYEQYF,TGCGCCAGCAAACAAATCTACGAGCAGTACTTC